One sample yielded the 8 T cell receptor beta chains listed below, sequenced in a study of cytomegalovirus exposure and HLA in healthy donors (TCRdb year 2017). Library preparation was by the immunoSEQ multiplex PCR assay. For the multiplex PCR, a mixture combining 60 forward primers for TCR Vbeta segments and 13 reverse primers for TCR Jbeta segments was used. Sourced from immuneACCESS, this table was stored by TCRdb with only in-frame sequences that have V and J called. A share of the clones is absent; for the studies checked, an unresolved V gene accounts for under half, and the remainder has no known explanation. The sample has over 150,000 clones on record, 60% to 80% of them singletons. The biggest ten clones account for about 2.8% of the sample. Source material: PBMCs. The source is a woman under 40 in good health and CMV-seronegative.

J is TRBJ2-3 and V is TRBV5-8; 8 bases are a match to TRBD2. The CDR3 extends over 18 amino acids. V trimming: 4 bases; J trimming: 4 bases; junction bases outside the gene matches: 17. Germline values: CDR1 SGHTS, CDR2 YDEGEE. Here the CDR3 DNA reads TGTGCCAGCAGCACCACCCTGGGACTAGTGATTTGGTCAGATACGCAGTATTTT. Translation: CASSTTLGLVIWSDTQYF. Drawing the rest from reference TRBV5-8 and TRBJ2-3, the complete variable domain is EAGVTQSPTHLIKTRGQQATLRCSPISGHTSVYWYQQALGLGLQFLLWYDEGEERNRGNFPPRFSGRQFPNYSSELNVNALELEDSALYLCASSTTLGLVIWSDTQYFGPGTRLTVL.

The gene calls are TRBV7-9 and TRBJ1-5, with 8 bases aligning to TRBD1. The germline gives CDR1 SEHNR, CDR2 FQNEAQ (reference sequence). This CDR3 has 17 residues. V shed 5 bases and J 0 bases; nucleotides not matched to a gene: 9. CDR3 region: CASSPLFGTGSNQPQHF. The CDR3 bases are TGTGCCAGCAGCCCCTTATTCGGGACAGGTAGCAATCAGCCCCAGCATTTT.

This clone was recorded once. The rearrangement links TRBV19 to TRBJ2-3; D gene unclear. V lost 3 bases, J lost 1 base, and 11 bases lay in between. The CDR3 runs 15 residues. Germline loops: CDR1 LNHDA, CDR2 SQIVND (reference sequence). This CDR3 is CASSIKTFGTDTQYF. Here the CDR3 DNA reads TGTGCCAGTAGTATTAAGACATTCGGCACAGATACGCAGTATTTT. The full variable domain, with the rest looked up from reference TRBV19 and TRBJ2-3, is DGGITQSPKYLFRKEGQNVTLSCEQNLNHDAMYWYRQDPGQGLRLIYYSQIVNDFQKGDIAEGYSVSREKKESFPLTVTSAQKNPTAFYLCASSIKTFGTDTQYFGPGTRLTVL.

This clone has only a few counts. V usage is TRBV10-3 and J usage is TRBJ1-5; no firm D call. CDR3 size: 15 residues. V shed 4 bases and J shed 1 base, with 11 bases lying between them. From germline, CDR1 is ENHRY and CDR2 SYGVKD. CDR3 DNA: TGTGCCATCAGTGGTTCCGCGAGGAGCAATCAGCCCCAGCATTTT. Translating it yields CAISGSARSNQPQHF.

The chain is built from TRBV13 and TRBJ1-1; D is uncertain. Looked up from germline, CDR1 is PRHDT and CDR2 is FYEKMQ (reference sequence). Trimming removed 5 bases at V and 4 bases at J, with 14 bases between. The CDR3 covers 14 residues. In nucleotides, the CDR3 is TGTGCCAGCAGCCCGTATGTTGGGAGCACTGAAGCTTTCTTT. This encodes CASSPYVGSTEAFF.

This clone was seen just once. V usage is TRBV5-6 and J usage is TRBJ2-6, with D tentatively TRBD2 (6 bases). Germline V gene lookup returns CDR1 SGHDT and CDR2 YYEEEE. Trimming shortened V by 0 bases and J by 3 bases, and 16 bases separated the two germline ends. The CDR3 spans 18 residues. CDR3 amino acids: CASSLVIWRDSGANVLTF. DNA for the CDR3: TGTGCCAGCAGCTTGGTGATTTGGCGGGATAGTGGGGCCAACGTCCTGACTTTC.

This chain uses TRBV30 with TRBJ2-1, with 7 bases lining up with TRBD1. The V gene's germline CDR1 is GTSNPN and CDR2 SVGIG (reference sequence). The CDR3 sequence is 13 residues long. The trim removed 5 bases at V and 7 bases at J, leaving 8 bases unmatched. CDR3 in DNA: TGTGCCTGGTACAGGGGAATGTGGAATGAGCAGTTCTTC. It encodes CAWYRGMWNEQFF.

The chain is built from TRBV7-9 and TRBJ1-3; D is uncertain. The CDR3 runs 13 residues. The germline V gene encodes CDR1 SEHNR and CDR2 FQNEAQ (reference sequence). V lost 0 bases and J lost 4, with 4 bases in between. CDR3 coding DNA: TGTGCCAGCAGCTTAGCACAGGGAAACACCATATATTTT. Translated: CASSLAQGNTIYF.